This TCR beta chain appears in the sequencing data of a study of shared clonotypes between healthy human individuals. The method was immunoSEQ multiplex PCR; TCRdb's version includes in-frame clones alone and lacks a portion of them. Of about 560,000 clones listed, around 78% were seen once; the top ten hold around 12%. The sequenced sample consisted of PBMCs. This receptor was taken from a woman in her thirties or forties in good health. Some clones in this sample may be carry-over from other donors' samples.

CDR3 sequence: CSVARAGSYGYTF. The CDR3 DNA follows: TGCAGCGTTGCCAGGGCCGGATCATATGGCTACACCTTC. J is TRBJ1-2 and V is TRBV29-1; possible D gene TRBD1, 5 bases. Between the trimmed V and J ends, which lost 4 bases and 5 bases, there was a span of 14 bases. Germline V gives CDR1 SQVTM, CDR2 ANQGSEA. The CDR3 loop spans 13 amino acids.